This T cell receptor beta chain appears in the sequencing data of a study of T-cell memory formation after mild COVID-19. After removal of 0 bases from V and 4 bases from J, the junction contained 2 bases not matched to a gene. There are 15 residues in the CDR3. Germline CDR1 reads KGHSH; CDR2 reads LQKENI. TCRdb re-called the 5' RACE reads with MiXCR, one entry per CDR3 protein. The sample consists of hundreds of thousands of distinct CDR3 sequences, around a sixth of them appearing once. The source is a man aged 18-30 years who had mild COVID-19 (a few samples of this study predate the infection). Cell type and time point are not known. The chain uses TRBV18 and TRBJ2-3, with 9 bases fitting TRBD1. The material sequenced was PBMCs or a T cell subset sorted from them (not recorded which). The CDR3 spells CASSPPGTGSDTQYF. The CDR3 region has the DNA TGTGCCAGCTCACCACCGGGGACAGGGTCAGATACGCAGTATTTT.